This T cell receptor (beta chain) was found in a study of blood T cell repertoires in COVID-19. Study overall: T cells, B-cell-depleted T cells, or PBMCs provided the cDNA or gDNA that served as material.

Methods used by the authors: Nucleated cell number was recorded as an estimate derived from reference gene primer amplification. Generated by immunoSEQ multiplex PCR, the TCRdb table keeps only in-frame clones and is missing some. The DNA was the basis for D and trimming; V, J and clone size are from that table. The table lists about 99,000 clones, 70% to 80% of them singletons. The V and J ends lost 4 bases and 7 bases respectively, with 14 bases between them. CDR1 and CDR2 (germline): SGHDT, YYEEEE. The CDR3 loop spans 13 amino acids. The genes are TRBV5-6 and TRBJ2-5; TRBD1 might be the D (6 bases). Sequencing input: peripheral blood. The sequence was obtained from a woman aged 80 or over with active or convalescent COVID-19. In DNA form, the CDR3 reads TGTGCCAGCAGCCGACAGGTGACCGGGACCCAGTACTTC. Translated: CASSRQVTGTQYF. The variable domain in full, completed from reference TRBV5-6 and TRBJ2-5, reads DAGVTQSPTHLIKTRGQQVTLRCSPKSGHDTVSWYQQALGQGPQFIFQYYEEEERQRGNFPDRFSGHQFPNYSSELNVNALLLGDSALYLCASSRQVTGTQYFGPGTRLLVL.